This T cell receptor beta chain derives from a study of T cells in Graves' hyperthyroidism and ophthalmopathy. RNA transcripts were the template for amplifying TCR beta CDR3 regions. Primed by the HTBI set, a first-round RT-PCR was run on the TCR CDR3. TCRdb reanalysed the multiplex PCR reads using MiXCR and keeps one entry per CDR3 protein. The sample shows approximately 710,000 distinct CDR3 sequences, 17% of them seen only once. At least ten counts were recorded for this clonotype. In germline, CDR1 is SGHRS, CDR2 YFSETQ. The trim removed 1 base at V and 3 bases at J, leaving 12 bases unmatched. CDR3 length: 18 amino acids.

This sequence joins TRBV5-1 and TRBJ2-3; 9 positions match TRBD2. The sequencing sample was made of blood. The origin of this receptor is a man aged 50 to 59 with Graves' hyperthyroidism. The CDR3 coding sequence is TGCGCCAGCAGCTTGTCTTGGACTAGCGCGGGAAATACAGATACGCAGTATTTT. Amino acid sequence: CASSLSWTSAGNTDTQYF.